This TCR beta chain was recovered during a study of cytomegalovirus exposure and HLA in healthy donors (dated by TCRdb to about 2017). Turning to the overall study: In an earlier analysis of approximately 500 of the donors, roughly 300 Gb of sequence data and 120 million or so unique TCR beta sequences from about 190 million T cells were reported. Every repertoire in the discovery cohort had been generated on one and the same sequencing platform. Across approximately 400 genotyped donors of the cohort, an average of about 220,000 unique TCR beta nucleotide sequences per donor were sequenced, and 15% to 20% of those sequences were non-productive. An earlier analysis of roughly 600 of the donors used high-throughput TCR beta sequencing to judge whether each TCR beta V gene segment behaved as functional or pseudogenic. In the later analysis, no new phenotypic data were used to find candidate immune exposures; instead, reliance was placed on TCR beta sequences and their occurrence across donors. Typing coverage varied by locus: 629-630 donors for A, B, C, DRB1 and DQB1; more than 500 for DQA1; 606 for DPA1; approximately 450 for DPB1. The study combined high-throughput TCR immunosequencing, statistical association of individual TCRs with disease status, and machine learning to predict cytomegalovirus infection status. Because of strong linkage in the cohort, four to six DR-DQ haplotypes were treated as single units for association and clustering. Roughly 300 gigabases of sequencing data and roughly 81 million unique TCR sequences made up an early release that covered several hundred HLA-typed donors. In a later analysis, previously published TCR beta repertoires from 550 to 750 donors were re-analyzed and high-resolution HLA genotyping was added so that TCR occurrence patterns could be studied. In addition to the first cohort of 666 subjects, a separate validation cohort of 130 or so different subjects was used. Both class I and class II loci were covered by HLA typing, at four-digit resolution. Genome-wide SNP genotypes for about 65% of the roughly 700 donors were used in a later genetic analysis, which treated that subset as a discovery cohort. The study was designed to test whether signatures of past pathogen exposure could be identified by cataloging public T cell receptors. The study used immunosequencing to profile the T cell repertoires of more than 650 subjects and linked those repertoires to cytomegalovirus serostatus. Among the roughly 400 genotyped donors, around 81% belonged to the genetic ancestry cluster associated with self-reported Caucasian donors. Donor age, sex, ethnicity and CMV serostatus were compiled together with the repertoire data.

CDR1 and CDR2 are read off the germline V gene as MDHEN and SYDVKM. The germline V and J ends show losses of 6 bases and 4 bases respectively, and no gene match explains 2 bases of the junction. The CDR3 goes from the cysteine to the phenylalanine over 12 residues. The DNA shown is the 36-base CDR3, in frame from base 1. Study-level results and caveats: Broadly in line with IMGT annotations, most TCR beta V segments showed up in productive rearrangements about 90% or about 30% of the time in an earlier analysis of several hundred of the donors. In a later analysis, around 17,000 TCR beta sequences were associated with specific HLA alleles at a false discovery rate of 0.05. The authors suggested that the approach could potentially be extended to other disease states and immunological phenotypes. The earlier analysis of about 600 of the donors excluded 15 to 20 rarely observed V segments, including chromosome 9 orphons, because counts were too low. The only immune exposure information available for the cohort was CMV serostatus. A further reported finding was that TCR beta sequences accurately predicted the HLA-A and HLA-B alleles for most subjects in the first cohort. Correlated functional status among segregating V segments might be attributable to linkage disequilibrium, but an unknown experimental factor could not be ruled out. A later genetic analysis associated a missense DCLRE1C variant with V-gene and J-gene trimming of TCR beta chains, and an independent cohort replicated the association. Several of the top co-occurrence clusters appeared to be linked to parvovirus B19, influenza, CMV and Epstein-Barr virus, according to a later analysis. A later genetic analysis reported fewer N-insertions in productive TCRs among donors in an Asian-associated ancestry cluster than the roughly 620-donor mean. In vitro tests confirmed that three of the cytomegalovirus-associated TCR beta chains recognize cytomegalovirus antigens. In both the original and validation cohorts, the classifier was reported to diagnose cytomegalovirus status with high specificity and sensitivity. This cohort had only TCR beta chains sequenced, and the lack of alpha or paired-chain data limited which features could be detected. Across donors, most TCR sequences were observed very rarely, whereas some public TCRs were present in many individuals. A total of 150 to 200 TCR beta chains were listed by the study as associated with cytomegalovirus. Roughly uniform sequencing depth across donors was assumed in presence/absence analyses, although this assumption may not hold. When HLA alleles, especially DR and DQ, strongly co-occurred, attributing TCR associations to individual alleles was difficult. Because HLA typing was missing for some donors at each locus, association tests included only the typed subset. In a later analysis, most CMV-associated TCR beta chains were found to appear HLA-restricted, with HLA associations seemingly driven largely by CMV exposure. A cluster of highly shared sequence variants was judged likely to represent a technical artifact of the sequencing pipeline. The 87-base-pair reads could not distinguish some IMGT-functional V segments, including TRBV6-2 and TRBV6-3, so those segments were excluded. According to a later analysis, TCR association rates differed among HLA loci, with DRB1 alleles showing the most associated TCRs and HLA-C alleles showing the fewest. A later analysis found that HLA-associated TCR beta chains were more clonally expanded and had lower generation probabilities than equally common non-associated chains.

This clone was seen a few times. No antigen is known for it. No base-level quality is on record; no much larger clone is a single base apart. The cohort was made up of roughly 670 healthy bone marrow donors. Cohort members were all nominally healthy when sampled, although unrecorded immune exposures were likely present. The donor tested CMV seropositive and was one of the 289 seropositive cohort members. Every donor gave a peripheral blood sample, and the peripheral blood mononuclear cells from that sample were used for TCR beta sequencing. Genomic DNA extraction from the blood cell samples was performed with the Qiagen DNeasy Blood Extraction Kit. The protocol used for the library was the immunoSEQ multiplex PCR assay. For the multiplex PCR, a mixture combining 60 forward primers for TCR Vbeta segments and 13 reverse primers for TCR Jbeta segments was used. The CDR3 region of rearranged TCR beta genes was amplified from genomic DNA with a multiplex PCR assay. Amplified TCR beta libraries were sequenced as 87-base-pair reads on the Illumina HiSeq System. From the authors' description of their analysis: Across the roughly 670 repertoires, a later analysis counted 78 million or so unique TCR beta chains, around 11 million of which were shared by at least two donors. To remove PCR and sequencing errors, raw reads were error-corrected and collapsed into unique sequences using a nearest-neighbor algorithm that merged closely related sequences. V, D and J gene segments were assigned by aligning CDR3 sequences to IMGT reference sequences. Each retained sequence needed at least a six-nucleotide match to both a V gene segment and a J gene segment. Rearrangements were classified as productive when the CDR3 lacked stop codons and remained in frame with V and J, and all other rearrangements were classified as non-productive. Following IMGT convention, CDR3 was defined as the stretch from the second conserved V-encoded cysteine to the conserved J-encoded phenylalanine. In an earlier analysis of around 600 of the donors, sequences lacking an unambiguous match to a single V gene segment were excluded. In an earlier analysis of more than 500 of the donors, a V segment was called functional when productive rearrangements were above 56.7%, and segregating when the standard deviation between donors exceeded 5%. A statistical classification framework was built for diagnosing cytomegalovirus status from the catalog of TCR beta chain sequences. In a later analysis, TCR nucleotide sequences were compared against IMGT/GENE-DB human TR gene sequences so that V and J genes could be assigned. A later analysis assigned CDR3 sequences and most-parsimonious VDJ recombination scenarios with the TCRdist pipeline. In a later analysis, each TCR beta chain was defined by its CDR3 amino acid sequence together with its V-gene family, and reads without a unique V-gene family were excluded. To address suspected cross-contamination and a sequencing artifact, a later analysis removed around 590 highly shared, low-generation-probability nucleotide sequences. For each public chain, a later analysis derived a clonal expansion index from normalized ranks of inferred template counts within each repertoire. In a later analysis, generation probabilities were computed with a VDJ recombination model fitted to out-of-frame rearrangements, and the resulting probabilities were checked against IGoR. In a later analysis, TCR-TCR, TCR-HLA and TCR-CMV co-occurrence was scored with hypergeometric tests, and a repertoire-size bias correction was applied to TCR pairs. False discovery rates were estimated in a later analysis by permuting HLA or CMV assignments 20 times. In a later analysis, co-occurring TCRs were grouped using DBSCAN, and TCRdist sequence similarity was added for clustering within HLA-allele-positive subsets. Repertoires with fewer than 30,000 or more than 120,000 public chains were left out of co-occurrence clustering, as were five repertoires with anomalous nucleotide sharing. The immuneACCESS repertoire file appears here via TCRdb, limited to in-frame rearrangements. These files lack a portion of the clones; in checked studies, under half of the deficit traces to unresolved V genes, and the cause of the others is not known. V and J calls and clone size follow that table, whereas D and trimming were derived from the DNA. This sample has approximately 190,000 clones in its table, and roughly 73% of those were observed once. Of the sample, 2.1% falls within the top ten clones.

Specimen: PBMCs. This receptor was obtained from a woman in her twenties or thirties in good health and CMV-seropositive. Here the chain combines TRBV28 and TRBJ1-2; TRBD1 fits 7 bases in the junction. The nucleotide sequence reads as follows: TGTGCCAGCAGGGGGGACAGCTATGGCTACACCTTC. This sequence encodes CASRGDSYGYTF.